This TCR beta chain stems from a study of cytomegalovirus exposure and HLA in healthy donors. Amplification used 60 Vbeta primers and 13 Jbeta primers. Clones were sequenced by immunoSEQ multiplex PCR, and TCRdb holds only the in-frame ones, with some missing. There are 90,000 to 120,000 clones in the sample; 77% occur only once, and 4.2% lies in the top ten. The germline gives CDR1 MGHRA, CDR2 YSYEKL. This CDR3 spans 15 amino acids. Trimming at V came to 4 bases and at J to 4 bases, leaving 7 bases not matched to a gene. The sequenced sample was PBMCs. The sequence was collected from a male donor in good health and CMV-seronegative. The J gene is TRBJ2-3, the V gene TRBV4-1; 8 bases map to TRBD2. The CDR3 loop is CASSRGSGSADTQYF. The DNA of the CDR3 is TGCGCCAGCAGCCGGGGGAGCGGGAGTGCAGATACGCAGTATTTT.